This entry is about one TCR beta chain. Its antigen remains unknown. The same CDR3 also results from other DNA sequences found in this sample. The data originate from a study of T cells in localized non-small cell lung cancer. Study observations and caveats: Appearance in adjacent lung was seen for a median around 61 of the top 100 tumor clones. Increased T cell density in blood showed an association with longer overall survival. One tumor region alone was sequenced, and heterogeneity therefore remains possible.

V was shortened by 0 bases and J by 5 bases, with 4 bases between the two germline ends. There are 12 residues in the CDR3. Germline assignment: CDR1 LGHNA and CDR2 YSLEER. The data were produced by immunoSEQ multiplex PCR, yet TCRdb's version contains in-frame clones alone and is incomplete. The profile shows over 45,000 clones, around 90% of them singletons. The receptor comes from a man between 40 and 70 years old with stage I squamous cell lung carcinoma. Sample: peripheral blood, taken before any cancer treatment. The chain has TRBV4-3 and TRBJ2-5; D gene unclear. The CDR3 sequence: CASSQDRETQYF. The DNA for the CDR3 is TGCGCCAGCAGCCAAGATAGGGAGACCCAGTACTTC.